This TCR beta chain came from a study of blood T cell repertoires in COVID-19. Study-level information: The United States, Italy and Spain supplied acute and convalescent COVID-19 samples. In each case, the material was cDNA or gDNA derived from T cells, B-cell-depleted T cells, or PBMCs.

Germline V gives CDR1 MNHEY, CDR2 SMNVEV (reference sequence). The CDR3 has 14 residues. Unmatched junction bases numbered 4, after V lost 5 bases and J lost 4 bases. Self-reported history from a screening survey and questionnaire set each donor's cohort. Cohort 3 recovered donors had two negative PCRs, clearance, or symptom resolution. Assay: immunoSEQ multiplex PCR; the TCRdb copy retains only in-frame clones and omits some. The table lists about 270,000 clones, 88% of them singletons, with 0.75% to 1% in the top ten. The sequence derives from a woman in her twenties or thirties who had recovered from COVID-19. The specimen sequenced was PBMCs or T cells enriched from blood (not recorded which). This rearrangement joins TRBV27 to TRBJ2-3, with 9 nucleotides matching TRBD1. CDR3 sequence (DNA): TGTGCCAGCAGTACGACAGGGGGGGCAGATACGCAGTATTTT. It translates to CASSTTGGADTQYF.